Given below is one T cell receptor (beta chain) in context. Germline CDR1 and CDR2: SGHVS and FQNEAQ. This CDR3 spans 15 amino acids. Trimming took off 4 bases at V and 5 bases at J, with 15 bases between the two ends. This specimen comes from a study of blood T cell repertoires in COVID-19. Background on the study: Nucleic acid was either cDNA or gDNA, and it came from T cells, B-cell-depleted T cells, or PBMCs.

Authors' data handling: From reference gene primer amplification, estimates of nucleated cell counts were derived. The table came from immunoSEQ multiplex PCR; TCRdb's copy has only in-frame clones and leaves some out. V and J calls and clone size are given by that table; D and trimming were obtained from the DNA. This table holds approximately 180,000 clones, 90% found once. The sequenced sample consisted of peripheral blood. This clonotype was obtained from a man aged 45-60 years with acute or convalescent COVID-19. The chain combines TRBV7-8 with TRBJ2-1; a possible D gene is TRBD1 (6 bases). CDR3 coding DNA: TGTGCCAGCAGCTCCAACGGACAGCTACACAATGAGCAGTTCTTC. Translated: CASSSNGQLHNEQFF.